A selection of T cell receptor beta chains follows, all from one sample in a study of shared clonotypes between healthy human individuals. Sequenced by immunoSEQ multiplex PCR; TCRdb stores in-frame clones only, minus some. The profile shows more than 1,200,000 clones, 97% to 99% of them singletons. The specimen was naive CD4+ T cells sorted from blood. These receptors were obtained from a man aged 25 to 40 in good health. Each CDR3 is given without its conserved first and last residue. Each record gives: V gene, J gene, CDR3 protein.

>TRBV18|TRBJ1-2
ASSPAGQNYGYT
>TRBV6-1|TRBJ1-2
AILGGVNYGYT
>TRBV7-2|TRBJ2-1
ASSLVAGPPYNEQF
>TRBV27|TRBJ1-2
ASSSNPMRQYYGYT
>TRBV7-8|TRBJ2-2
ASSSRLGLNTGELF
>TRBV11-2|TRBJ2-7
ASSLTYRVEIYEQY
>TRBV11-2|TRBJ2-7
ASSLVYPPGDEQY
>TRBV18|TRBJ2-3
ASDWTGYTDTQY
>TRBV2|TRBJ2-7
ASSPLGGKTYEQY
>TRBV13|TRBJ1-2
ASSFGAHGYT
>TRBV7-3|TRBJ2-3
ASSPRTSGSHIADTQY
>TRBV9|TRBJ2-7
ASSARDISYEQY
>TRBV5-1|TRBJ2-7
ASSRGELGSSYEQY
>TRBV9|TRBJ1-1
ASSVGGANTEAF
>TRBV5-4|TRBJ1-2
ASSPGQQRQANYGYT
>TRBV5-1|TRBJ1-2
ASSPGQGLRYGYT
>TRBV30|TRBJ2-2
AWRMGGELF
>TRBV30|TRBJ2-7
AWSLDLLAGDHEQY
>TRBV14|TRBJ2-7
ASSQADRVRL
>TRBV5-1|TRBJ2-1
ASSAIAGVYNEQF
>TRBV25-1|TRBJ1-4
ASSEYTDKNEKLF
>TRBV5-1|TRBJ2-1
ASSLGLQGYEQF
>TRBV29-1|TRBJ1-3
SVTDRLNTIY
>TRBV5-1|TRBJ2-1
ASSLRPLVYEQF
>TRBV6-1|TRBJ2-3
ASSDIRGTDTQY
>TRBV9|TRBJ2-2
ASSVYSSGRVTGELF
>TRBV5-6|TRBJ1-2
ASSLARQGNYGYT
>TRBV19|TRBJ2-3
ASSISQGGTDTQY
>TRBV28|TRBJ1-5
ASSFRGGLGSNQPQH
>TRBV5-1|TRBJ2-7
ASSFRDRGYEQY
>TRBV6-4|TRBJ2-4
ASSEGTGGIQY
>TRBV18|TRBJ2-1
ASSPTPGDNEQF
>TRBV29-1|TRBJ2-5
SVVGQVGETQY
>TRBV5-1|TRBJ2-7
ASSFGLADSYEQY
>TRBV7-9|TRBJ1-6
ASSDDGDSPLH
>TRBV12-2|TRBJ2-7
ASRLARVVEEAYEQY
>TRBV2|TRBJ2-7
ASSRLSGGTYEQY
>TRBV6-6|TRBJ1-1
ASSPHGGIMNTEAF
>TRBV18|TRBJ2-1
ASSRSGGSYNEQF
>TRBV19|TRBJ2-7
ASSIAAGSSYEQY
>TRBV28|TRBJ1-4
ASSTRTGDEKLF
>TRBV7-9|TRBJ1-5
ASSEERGSNQPQH
>TRBV10-3|TRBJ2-7
AISATGAHEQY
>TRBV11-2|TRBJ2-1
ASSLWGSSYNEQF
>TRBV5-1|TRBJ1-4
ASSLGLGTADEKLF
>TRBV2|TRBJ1-2
ASSEEVSGSRYT
>TRBV5-1|TRBJ2-5
ASSSAPTGGQETQY
>TRBV5-1|TRBJ1-1
ASRESIMNTEAF
>TRBV14|TRBJ2-5
ASSQVPLGTQY
>TRBV6-6|TRBJ2-6
ASTDRGTGANVLT
>TRBV5-4|TRBJ2-2
ASSVGATGELF
>TRBV9|TRBJ1-1
ASSVESNTEAF
>TRBV6-5|TRBJ2-7
ASSSPYENEQY
>TRBV9|TRBJ1-2
ASSARNRGFGYGYT
>TRBV10-3|TRBJ2-3
AAVGPGADTQY